The sequence of this T cell receptor beta chain was determined in a study of T cells in Graves' hyperthyroidism and ophthalmopathy. Background on the study: Peripheral blood was obtained at initial diagnosis, preceding any treatment.

The CDR3 contains 16 residues. Germline V gives CDR1 MNHNS, CDR2 SASEGT. Trimming removed 5 bases from V and 2 bases from J; junction bases left unmatched: 8. RNA transcripts served as the template for amplifying TCR beta CDR3 regions. With the HTBI primer set, the TCR CDR3 went through a first round of RT-PCR. TCRdb used MiXCR to reprocess the multiplex PCR reads, holding one entry per CDR3 protein. The sample includes hundreds of thousands of distinct CDR3 sequences, around 19% seen only once; the top ten take around 17%. This clonotype has at least ten counts. No antigen is known for it. Study-level findings and limits: Among clonotypes expanded in thyroid above 0.001, most were also found in blood.

Orbital computed tomography, thyroid ultrasound, serum thyroxine and TRAb, and clinical symptoms together informed the diagnoses. V is TRBV6-1 and J is TRBJ1-5; 8 nucleotides line up with TRBD1. The sequence was collected from a woman in her 50s with Graves' hyperthyroidism that later progressed to Graves' ophthalmopathy. Sequenced input: blood. The CDR3: CASSTTGVRGNQPQHF. The CDR3 DNA reads TGTGCCAGCAGTACGACAGGGGTTAGAGGCAATCAGCCCCAGCATTTT.